This record looks at one TCR beta chain sequence and its context. The target of this receptor is not known. No qualities accompany the bases; no much larger clone lies one base away. Libraries were constructed by PCR. The reads were generated on a NextSeq 500. The public reads were quality trimmed at Q25 with fastp and then assembled into clones with MiXCR by TCRdb, keeping productive beta chains. One record per CDR3 amino acid sequence lists the most common genes and DNA. For this sample the table gives over 9,500 distinct CDR3 sequences, of which approximately 22% were detected only once. Approximately 9% of the sample is in the top ten clones. This sample stems from a study of immune characterization of retroperitoneal liposarcoma (dated by TCRdb to the late 2010s). CDR1 is given as LNHDA and CDR2 as SQIVND, both from the germline V gene (reference sequence). Unmatched junction bases come to 10, with V trimmed by 4 bases and J by 9 bases. The CDR3 measures 15 amino acids from cysteine to phenylalanine. Only the CDR3 DNA stays, 45 bases, in frame from base 1.

Sequencing was performed on blood. The chain links TRBV19 with TRBJ2-1; 9 nucleotides in the junction match TRBD2. The receptor's source is a female donor with retroperitoneal liposarcoma. CDR3 protein: CASSRKREVFSEQFF. The DNA is TGTGCCAGTAGTAGGAAGCGGGAGGTTTTTAGTGAGCAGTTCTTC. When the CDR3 is completed using the reference TRBV19 and TRBJ2-1 genes on either side, the full variable domain is DGGITQSPKYLFRKEGQNVTLSCEQNLNHDAMYWYRQDPGQGLRLIYYSQIVNDFQKGDIAEGYSVSREKKESFPLTVTSAQKNPTAFYLCASSRKREVFSEQFFGPGTRLTVL.